Each of the 29 T cell receptor beta chains below was sequenced from the same sample in a study of post-analysis software for immune sequencing data (dated by TCRdb to about 2015). Here is what the overall study found, with its caveats: Significantly higher frequencies in patients than in controls were found for roughly 5 TRBV segments, including TRBV5-6, TRBV5-1 and TRBV20-1.

The library was built by means of PCR. The run used an Illumina HiSeq 2500. To reduce PCR and sequencing biases, unique molecular identifiers were incorporated into the TCR beta cDNA libraries. TCRdb passed the public sequencing reads through fastp at Q25 and MiXCR, retaining productive beta sequences. Each entry is one CDR3 protein sequence, shown with its most common DNA and genes. The sample contains about 150,000 distinct CDR3 sequences, about 30% of them found a single time. About 1.6% of the sample rests with the top ten. Their antigens are not known. The sample consisted of blood. All receptors come from a girl aged 10 to 17 with multiple sclerosis.

Comment on this clonotype: One base away lies a much larger clone, so this may be a sequencing read error. V usage is TRBV9 and J usage is TRBJ1-2; no definite D call. Germline V gene sequence: CDR1 SGDLS, CDR2 YYNGEE. The CDR3 runs to 14 residues. Trimming took 4 bases from V and 8 from J, leaving 18 bases between them. CDR3 loop: CASSPRRTCEGYTF. As DNA, the CDR3 is TGTGCCAGCAGCCCCCGCCGGACCTGTGAGGGCTACACCTTC.

The rearrangement links TRBV20-1 to TRBJ1-2; D gene uncertain. The germline V gene has CDR1 DFQATT and CDR2 SNEGSKA (reference sequence). CDR3 length equals 11 residues. The CDR3 DNA reads TGCCGCTTTAGACGCAGCTATGGCTACACCTTC. Translated: CRFRRSYGYTF.

This clonotype appeared many times. This chain connects TRBV29-1 to TRBJ1-1; no clear D. The germline V gene encodes CDR1 SQVTM and CDR2 ANQGSEA. The V end lost 1 base, the J end lost 6 bases, and 12 bases lay between the germline ends. The CDR3 has 13 residues. CDR3 DNA sequence: TGCAGCGTTGAAGCCGGGTATAGGCCTGAAGCTTTCTTT. Its translation is CSVEAGYRPEAFF.

This clonotype was seen a handful of times. A read error may explain this, as a much larger clone is one base away. CDR3 in amino acids: CASSDRDEQYF. The DNA for the CDR3 is TGTGCCAGCAGTGACAGGGACGAGCAGTACTTC. The chain is built from TRBV25-1 and TRBJ2-7; maybe TRBD1 (5 bases). The CDR3 spans 11 residues. Germline V gene data show CDR1 as MGHDK and CDR2 as SYGVNS. The V end was cut by 3 bases, the J end by 5 bases, with 5 bases between.

V is TRBV5-1 and J is TRBJ1-1, with no clear D. Germline CDR1 reads SGHRS; CDR2 reads YFSETQ. The CDR3 extends over 16 amino acids. Deletions cut 0 bases from V and 1 base from J, with 13 bases between. The CDR3 here is CASSLASVRGNTEAFF. CDR3 DNA: TGCGCCAGCAGCTTGGCCAGCGTGCGGGGGAACACTGAAGCTTTCTTT.

The CDR3 loop reads CASSHGLAGGSDTQYF. The CDR3 bases are TGTGCCAGCAGCCACGGACTAGCGGGAGGGTCTGATACGCAGTATTTT. J is TRBJ2-3 and V is TRBV7-4; 15 nucleotides align to TRBD2. Germline V gene lookup returns CDR1 SGHVT and CDR2 SQSDAQ. Germline trimming cut 5 bases from V and 6 bases from J; bases unmatched to any gene: 6. The CDR3 totals 16 residues.

The genes are TRBV7-2 and TRBJ2-3; 10 bases match TRBD2. CDR3 length: 17 residues. Looked up from germline, CDR1 is SGHTA and CDR2 is FQGNSA. Trimming took 5 bases from V and 3 from J; bases not matched to a gene: 11. The chain's CDR3 is CASSRPTGTSVTDTQYF. The CDR3 bases are TGTGCCAGCAGCCGACCAACCGGGACTAGCGTAACAGATACGCAGTATTTT.

This clonotype was detected a few times. The V gene is TRBV30, the J gene TRBJ1-2; possible D gene TRBD1, 5 bases. The V and J ends lost 1 base and 4 bases respectively, with 10 bases between them. The CDR3 covers 13 residues. Looked up from germline, CDR1 is GTSNPN and CDR2 is SVGIG (reference sequence). The CDR3 reads CAWSGGSFYGYTF. The CDR3 nucleotides are TGTGCCTGGAGTGGGGGGTCATTCTATGGCTACACCTTC.

This clonotype was observed at least ten times. This chain connects TRBV9 to TRBJ2-5; D gene unclear. The CDR3 is made up of 14 amino acids. Looked up from germline, CDR1 is SGDLS and CDR2 is YYNGEE. Trimming pared 0 bases from V and 4 bases from J, leaving 10 bases between. CDR3 coding DNA: TGTGCCAGCAGCGTAGGTAACAGCTTAGAGACCCAGTACTTC. It codes for CASSVGNSLETQYF.

The chain joins TRBV12-5 to TRBJ2-3; TRBD2 is a possible D gene (6 bases). The CDR3 is made up of 14 amino acids. Germline-derived CDR1 and CDR2 are LGHNT and FRNRAP. Deletions cut 5 bases from V and 2 bases from J, with 11 bases between. CDR3 sequence reads: CASGKGGPTDTQYF. The CDR3 nucleotides read TGTGCTAGTGGTAAGGGAGGCCCCACAGATACGCAGTATTTT.

This clonotype was detected ten times or more. The chain has TRBV6-1 and TRBJ2-4; D is unresolved. Trimming took 7 bases from V and 0 from J, leaving 7 bases between them. The CDR3 contains 13 residues. Germline CDR1 is MNHNS and CDR2 is SASEGT. CDR3 coding DNA: TGTGCCAGCAACGACGGAGCCAAAAACATTCAGTACTTC. It is translated as CASNDGAKNIQYF.

The sample holds many counts of this clonotype. The V call is TRBV25-1, the J call TRBJ1-4; D is unresolved. There are 12 residues in the CDR3. The V end was cut by 7 bases, the J end by 7 bases, with 10 bases between. Per the germline V gene, CDR1 is MGHDK and CDR2 is SYGVNS. CDR3 DNA: TGTGCCAGCAACCTCCCGGGTGAAAAACTGTTTTTT. This translates into CASNLPGEKLFF.

Concerning this clonotype itself: Just one base apart from a much larger clone, this may be a read error. This chain joins TRBV4-2 and TRBJ2-1, with 10 bases identical to TRBD2. The germline gives CDR1 LGHNA, CDR2 YNFKEQ. The CDR3 sequence is 17 residues long. Trimming cost V 1 base and J 7 bases; bases outside gene matches: 10. CDR3 nucleotides: TGTGCCAGCAGCCAAGGGCCTAGCGGGAGCGGATGGAATGAGCAGTTCTTC. Translated, it gives CASSQGPSGSGWNEQFF.

Remarks on this clonotype: A much larger clone lies one base from this, so it may be a read error. The chain carries TRBV4-1 and TRBJ2-5; a possible D gene is TRBD1 (5 bases). TRBJ2-7 explains the end of the DNA better; the J call may be wrong. Germline CDR1 is MGHRA and CDR2 is YSYEKL. The CDR3 spans 15 residues. The CDR3 DNA reads TGCGCCAGCAACCAGGAAGCCAGGGTGGTGAACGAGCAGTACTTC. The encoded protein is CASNQEARVVNEQYF.

This chain connects TRBV3-1 to TRBJ1-1; unclear D gene. Deletions cut 4 bases from V and 10 bases from J, with 16 bases between. CDR1 and CDR2 (germline): LGHDT, YNNKEL (reference sequence). The CDR3 spans 13 residues. The CDR3 DNA reads as TGTGCCAGCAGCCTGCGAGGCGCAGGCGGAGCTTTCTTT. It is translated as CASSLRGAGGAFF. Supplemented by reference TRBV3-1 and TRBJ1-1, the full variable domain reads DTAVSQTPKYLVTQMGNDKSIKCEQNLGHDTMYWYKQDSKKFLKIMFSYNNKELIINETVPNRFSPKSPDKAHLNLHINSLELGDSAVYFCASSLRGAGGAFFGQGTRLTVV.

The rearrangement joins TRBV20-1 to TRBJ2-7; 7 bases are a match to TRBD2. Trimming cost V 7 bases and J 8 bases; bases outside gene matches: 26. Looked up from germline, CDR1 is DFQATT and CDR2 is SNEGSKA (reference sequence). The CDR3 has 17 residues. In nucleotides, the CDR3 is TGCAGTGTAACACGGGCTAGCGGAGTGGGATTCCTTACGAAGCAGTACTTC. Translated: CSVTRASGVGFLTKQYF.

This clonotype was recorded a few times. This chain links TRBV6-6 with TRBJ1-5, with TRBD1 matching 7 bases. Germline assignment: CDR1 MNHNY and CDR2 SVGAGI (reference sequence). V lost 2 bases and J lost 5; bases outside the gene matches: 12. This CDR3 has 17 residues. The CDR3 DNA is TGTGCCAGCAGTTACGAGGGGGCAGGCGGCCGTCATCAGCCCCAGCATTTT. This sequence encodes CASSYEGAGGRHQPQHF.

The sample holds many counts of this clonotype. The V call is TRBV6-1, the J call TRBJ2-3; D might be TRBD1 (7 bases). CDR3 size: 22 residues. Trimming removed 2 bases at V and 4 bases at J, with 34 bases between. CDR1 is MNHNS, CDR2 SASEGT, per germline. CDR3 loop: CASSERPAVLQGSLAGPDTQYF. CDR3 nucleotide sequence: TGTGCCAGCAGTGAACGGCCCGCAGTATTACAGGGGTCGTTGGCGGGACCAGATACGCAGTATTTT.

The rearrangement uses TRBV7-9 and TRBJ2-5; D is uncertain. V gave up 1 base and J gave up 0 bases, with 6 bases separating them. The CDR3 runs to 14 residues. Germline V lookup: CDR1 SEHNR, CDR2 FQNEAQ (reference sequence). CDR3 protein: CASSLGVNQETQYF. The DNA for the CDR3 is TGTGCCAGCAGCTTAGGGGTCAACCAAGAGACCCAGTACTTC.

This CDR3 is CSASRTGGASEAFF. Written as DNA, the CDR3 is TGCAGTGCTAGCCGGACAGGGGGCGCCTCTGAAGCTTTCTTT. This chain joins TRBV20-1 and TRBJ1-1, with 11 bases matching TRBD1. The CDR3 spans 14 residues. Germline CDR1 DFQATT, CDR2 SNEGSKA (reference sequence). After removal of 3 bases from V and 6 bases from J, the junction contained 6 bases not matched to a gene.

Ten or more counts support this clonotype. The rearrangement uses TRBV7-6 and TRBJ2-7; 16 nucleotides line up with TRBD2. V gave up 2 bases and J gave up 1 base; unmatched junction bases: 8. In germline, CDR1 is SGHVS, CDR2 FNYEAQ. The CDR3 contains 19 residues. In DNA, the CDR3 is TGTGCCAGCAGCTTATGGGCCGGGACTAGCGGGAGGGGGTCCTACGAGCAGTACTTC. Its protein product is CASSLWAGTSGRGSYEQYF.

This clonotype was seen more than once but under ten times. The rearrangement uses TRBV28 and TRBJ1-1, with D unclear. The CDR3 runs to 13 residues. Germline loops: CDR1 MDHEN, CDR2 SYDVKM. The ends were cut back, 7 bases at V and 0 bases at J, with 9 bases in the middle. CDR3 DNA sequence: TGTGCCAGCATCGGGTCCTTGAACACTGAAGCTTTCTTT. Amino acids: CASIGSLNTEAFF.

The gene calls are TRBV6-5 and TRBJ1-1; the D is unclear. Trimming pared 5 bases from V and 1 base from J, leaving 11 bases between. Per germline, CDR1 MNHEY and CDR2 SVGAGI. This CDR3 is built from 14 residues. CDR3 sequence (DNA): TGTGCCAGCAGTCTCAGTACTAAGAACACTGAAGCTTTCTTT. Amino acids: CASSLSTKNTEAFF.

The rearrangement links TRBV28 to TRBJ2-7; 7 nucleotides match TRBD2. This CDR3 has 13 amino acids. Trimming at V came to 9 bases and at J to 6 bases, leaving 11 bases not matched to a gene. Germline values: CDR1 MDHEN, CDR2 SYDVKM. The CDR3 protein is CASREGVLLEQYF. CDR3 DNA sequence: TGTGCCAGTAGGGAGGGAGTCCTCCTCGAGCAGTACTTC.

This clonotype was found a few times. This chain links TRBV28 with TRBJ1-2, with D possibly matching TRBD1 (6 bases). Germline V lookup: CDR1 MDHEN, CDR2 SYDVKM. V was cut by 11 bases and J by 1 base, with 14 bases left in between. The CDR3 is made up of 13 amino acids. CDR3 DNA: TGTGCCGGAACGAAGGACAGTAACTATGGCTACACCTTC. Translation: CAGTKDSNYGYTF.

The chain combines TRBV18 with TRBJ2-1, with D hard to call. Looked up from germline, CDR1 is KGHSH and CDR2 is LQKENI. V was trimmed by 2 bases and J by 11 bases, leaving 13 bases between them. This CDR3 has 13 residues. In DNA, the CDR3 is TGTGCCAGCTCACCAGGGAATCGAAATAAGCAGTTCTTC. Translated: CASSPGNRNKQFF.

At least ten counts were recorded for this clonotype. This chain links TRBV12-3 or TRBV12-4 with TRBJ1-2, with 8 bases fitting TRBD1. The CDR3 runs to 14 residues. V was clipped by 7 bases and J by 8 bases; unmatched bases: 12. The CDR3 DNA is TGTGCCAGCACCTCTCGGACAGGGAAGCGCGGCTACACCTTC. As protein: CASTSRTGKRGYTF.

The table lists this clonotype with many counts. The chain joins TRBV6-5 to TRBJ1-2; D not resolved. The V end was cut by 7 bases, the J end by 8 bases, with 17 bases between. The CDR3 is made up of 13 amino acids. Germline CDR1 reads MNHEY; CDR2 reads SVGAGI. CDR3 protein: CASTTKGLGGYTF. The CDR3 DNA sequence: TGTGCCAGCACCACAAAAGGGCTGGGAGGCTACACCTTC.

This clonotype was picked up one time. The germline gene is not matched at one end of the junction; a read error may be the cause. V is TRBV3-1 and J is TRBJ1-4; weak D call: TRBD1 (6 bases). The CDR3 has 15 residues. In germline, CDR1 is LGHDT, CDR2 YNNKEL (reference sequence). The CDR3 bases are TGTGCCAGCAGCCAAGAGGGGGCGGGACATGAAAAACGGTTTTTT. Its translation is CASSQEGAGHEKRFF.